This paragraph covers one T cell receptor beta chain sequence. Its antigen is currently unknown. V was pared by 3 bases and J by 5 bases, with 6 bases between. This CDR3 region has 12 residues. Germline V gene data show CDR1 as MDHEN and CDR2 as SYDVKM. One entry per CDR3 protein, called by TCRdb with MiXCR from the reads. There are 740,000 or so distinct CDR3 sequences in the sample; 35% occur only once, and roughly 2.8% lies in the top ten. The data derive from a study of T cell repertoires in cytomegalovirus infection. On the study more broadly: An indication of both CMV infection and matching HLA type came from public TCR beta signatures.

Study findings and constraints: Cumulated frequencies of public TCR beta families served to identify carriers of CMV plus the relevant HLA. The ex vivo response was dominated by HLA-C-restricted CMV-specific TCR beta clonotypes.

V and J are TRBV28 and TRBJ2-3; D gene ambiguous. The sequenced sample was PBMCs. This receptor was identified in a human donor in good health (CMV status not recorded). Some clones in this sample may be carry-over from other donors' samples. CDR3 residues: CASSFSQDTQYF. The CDR3 DNA follows: TGTGCCAGCAGTTTCAGCCAAGATACGCAGTATTTT.